One sample yielded the 14 T cell receptor beta chains listed below, sequenced in a study of tumor-infiltrating lymphocytes in primary liver carcinoma. Germline DNA was also extracted, and blood RNA derived from unsorted whole blood. Priming with a constant-region primer yielded TCR beta cDNA from 450 to 550 ng total RNA. Libraries of TCR beta came from three nested multiplex PCR rounds with slightly modified ARM-PCR. The opening two PCR rounds, nine to eleven cycles each, paired TRBV1-TRBV30 forward primers with a C-beta reverse primer. TCRdb analysed the multiplex PCR reads with MiXCR anew, one entry per CDR3 protein. The sample has approximately 320,000 distinct CDR3 sequences; around three fifths are singletons. Sequencing was carried out using peripheral blood. Every receptor here comes from a woman under 40 with primary liver carcinoma and hepatitis B virus infection.

Remarks on this clonotype: The final CDR3 position lacks the conserved phenylalanine or tryptophan, pointing to a likely read error. The CDR3 is CASSLSYQETQYI. The DNA of the CDR3 is TGTGCCAGTAGCTTATCGTACCAAGAGACCCAGTACATC. The chain links TRBV11-2 to TRBJ2-5, with unresolved D. This CDR3 contains 13 residues. In germline, CDR1 is SGHAT, CDR2 FQNNGV.

With regard to this clonotype: With a much larger clone just one base away, this may be a read error. The genes are TRBV29-1 and TRBJ2-5, with unresolved D. From germline, CDR1 is SQVTM and CDR2 ANQGSEA. This CDR3 contains 11 residues. CDR3 in amino acids: CNVVQEETQYF. The CDR3, as DNA: TGCAACGTTGTCCAGGAAGAGACCCAGTACTTC.

On this clonotype itself: The missing conserved phenylalanine or tryptophan at the end of this CDR3 makes a read error likely. The chain links TRBV12-3 or TRBV12-4 to TRBJ2-7, with D possibly being TRBD1 (5 bases). There are 15 residues in the CDR3. Trimming removed 7 bases at V and 4 bases at J, with 20 bases between. CDR3 protein: CASTLSADTSYEQYL. The CDR3 coding sequence is TGTGCCAGCACCTTATCGGCGGACACCTCATACGAGCAGTACCTC.

This chain links TRBV6-2 or TRBV6-3 with TRBJ2-7; unclear D gene. Looked up from germline, CDR1 is MNHEY and CDR2 is SVGEGT. V lost 6 bases to trimming and J lost 5 bases, with 8 bases between them. The CDR3 sequence is 11 residues long. The CDR3 loop is CASSHRNEQYF. CDR3 nucleotides: TGTGCCAGCAGCCACCGTAACGAGCAGTACTTC.

The chain is built from TRBV2 and TRBJ2-1, with 7 bases identical to TRBD1. The CDR3 spans 14 residues. Germline V lookup: CDR1 SNHLY, CDR2 FYNNEI. J gave up 4 bases and V 5 bases, and 5 bases lay outside the gene matches. CDR3 residues: CASSFGQDYNEQFF. The CDR3 DNA sequence: TGTGCCAGCAGTTTCGGACAGGATTACAATGAGCAGTTCTTC. Filled out from reference TRBV2 and TRBJ2-1, the complete variable domain reads EPEVTQTPSHQVTQMGQEVILRCVPISNHLYFYWYRQILGQKVEFLVSFYNNEISEKSEIFDDQFSVERPDGSNFTLKIRSTKLEDSAMYFCASSFGQDYNEQFFGPGTRLTVL.

Concerning this clonotype: Sequence at one end of the junction differs from germline and may be a read error. The chain combines TRBV10-3 with TRBJ2-4; 9 bases fit TRBD2. CDR1 is ENHRY and CDR2 is SYGVKD in the germline V gene. The CDR3 extends over 19 amino acids. The CDR3 reads CAISERLAGDPGAKNIQYF. In DNA form, the CDR3 reads TGCGCCATCAGTGAGAGGTTAGCGGGAGATCCGGGGGCCAAAAACATTCAGTACTTC.

In nucleotides, the CDR3 is TGTGCCACCTTGGACTGGGCCGATCCCGGTAGCAATCAGCCCCAGCATTTT. Its translation is CATLDWADPGSNQPQHF. V and J are TRBV6-1 and TRBJ1-5; no clear D. V was shortened by 10 bases and J by 0 bases, with 22 bases between the two germline ends. CDR3 size: 17 residues. Germline-derived CDR1 and CDR2 are MNHNS and SASEGT.

This clonotype showed up just a few times. CDR3 coding DNA: TGTGCCACCAGTGTCTTGCGTCCGGGACAGGGAGTAGTCCAGGTAGGAGATACGCAGTATTTT. Translation gives CATSVLRPGQGVVQVGDTQYF. V and J are TRBV24-1 and TRBJ2-3, with 9 bases lining up with TRBD1. V gave up 5 bases and J gave up 5 bases; unmatched junction bases: 25. The germline gives CDR1 KGHDR, CDR2 SFDVKD. This CDR3 is 21 amino acids long.

In the case of this clonotype: A much larger clone sits a single nucleotide away, making a read error possible. CDR3: CASSQERTSADTQYF. In nucleotides, the CDR3 is TGTGCCAGCAGCCAAGAACGGACTAGCGCGGATACGCAGTATTTT. The rearrangement joins TRBV4-2 to TRBJ2-3, with 9 nucleotides matching TRBD2. CDR1 and CDR2 (germline): LGHNA, YNFKEQ. Trimming at V came to 0 bases and at J to 6 bases, leaving 4 bases not matched to a gene. The CDR3 spans 15 residues.

This clonotype was observed a single time. Here the CDR3 reads CASIGPAVSSYNEQFF. In nucleotides, the CDR3 is TGTGCCAGCATCGGGCCAGCGGTTAGCTCCTACAATGAGCAGTTCTTC. The V gene is TRBV28, the J gene TRBJ2-1; perhaps TRBD2 as D (5 bases). The CDR3 is 16 residues long. V was trimmed by 7 bases and J by 0 bases, leaving 16 bases between them. Germline-derived CDR1 and CDR2 are MDHEN and SYDVKM.

On this clonotype: One end of the junction does not line up with germline, which may come from a read error. The V call is TRBV29-1, the J call TRBJ2-2, with a possible D match to TRBD2 (6 bases). The CDR3 has 15 amino acids. Germline-derived CDR1 and CDR2 are SQVTM and ANQGSEA. CDR3 sequence: CSVEDGDLNTGVLFF. Here the CDR3 DNA reads TGCAGCGTTGAAGATGGGGACTTGAACACCGGGGTGCTGTTTTTT.

This clonotype has ten or more counts. The chain links TRBV29-1 to TRBJ2-3; 9 bases align to TRBD1. The CDR3 is 14 residues long. With V trimmed by 7 bases and J by 2 bases, 7 bases remained unmatched. Germline V gene data show CDR1 as SQVTM and CDR2 as ANQGSEA. The CDR3 loop reads CSADGQGNTDTQYF. As DNA, the CDR3 is TGCAGCGCTGACGGACAGGGGAACACAGATACGCAGTATTTT.

A remark on this clonotype: A much larger clone sits a single nucleotide away, making a read error possible. The rearrangement links TRBV4-3 to TRBJ2-3; D call uncertain. The germline CDR1 and CDR2 sequences are LGHNA and YSLEER. The CDR3 sequence is 15 residues long. The CDR3 DNA is TGCGCCAGCTGCCAAGATGGATTGGCTGCGGATACGCAGTATTTT. Amino acid sequence: CASCQDGLAADTQYF.

Worth noting for this clonotype: This likely comes from a read error, as the CDR3 has no conserved phenylalanine or tryptophan at its end. The V and J genes are TRBV6-5 and TRBJ1-6, with 7 bases fitting TRBD1. The CDR3 has 14 amino acids. Germline V gene sequence: CDR1 MNHEY, CDR2 SVGAGI. The junction had 9 bases not matched to a gene; V was cut back by 9 bases and J by 7 bases. The CDR3 is CASGEGAYNSPLHL. The CDR3 DNA reads as TGTGCCAGTGGAGAGGGGGCTTACAATTCACCCCTCCACCTT.